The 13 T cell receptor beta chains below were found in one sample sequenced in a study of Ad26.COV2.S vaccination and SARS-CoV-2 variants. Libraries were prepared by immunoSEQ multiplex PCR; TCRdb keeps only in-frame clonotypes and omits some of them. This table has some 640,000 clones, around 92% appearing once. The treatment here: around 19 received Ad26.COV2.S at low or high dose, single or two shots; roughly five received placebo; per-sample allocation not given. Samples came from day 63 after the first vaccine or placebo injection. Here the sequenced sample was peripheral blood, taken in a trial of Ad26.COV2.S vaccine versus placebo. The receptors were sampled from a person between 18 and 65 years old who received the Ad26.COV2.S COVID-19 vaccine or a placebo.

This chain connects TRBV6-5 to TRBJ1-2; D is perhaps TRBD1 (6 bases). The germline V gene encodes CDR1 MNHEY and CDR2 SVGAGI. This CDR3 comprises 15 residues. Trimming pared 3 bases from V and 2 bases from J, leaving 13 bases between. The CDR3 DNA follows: TGTGCCAGCAGTTATCGCGACAGGCCCAACTATGGCTACACCTTC. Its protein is CASSYRDRPNYGYTF.

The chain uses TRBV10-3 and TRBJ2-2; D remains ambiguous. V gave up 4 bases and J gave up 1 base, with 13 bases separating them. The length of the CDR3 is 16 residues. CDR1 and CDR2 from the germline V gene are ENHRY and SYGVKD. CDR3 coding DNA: TGTGCCATCAGTGCCACTTTACCGGGGAACACCGGGGAGCTGTTTTTT. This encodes CAISATLPGNTGELFF.

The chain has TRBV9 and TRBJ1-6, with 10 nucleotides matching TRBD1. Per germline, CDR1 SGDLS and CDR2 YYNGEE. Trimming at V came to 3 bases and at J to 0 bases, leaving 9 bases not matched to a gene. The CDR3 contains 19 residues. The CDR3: CASSESRDRGSSYNSPLHF. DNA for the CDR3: TGTGCCAGCAGCGAGAGCCGGGACAGGGGTAGCTCCTATAATTCACCCCTCCACTTT.

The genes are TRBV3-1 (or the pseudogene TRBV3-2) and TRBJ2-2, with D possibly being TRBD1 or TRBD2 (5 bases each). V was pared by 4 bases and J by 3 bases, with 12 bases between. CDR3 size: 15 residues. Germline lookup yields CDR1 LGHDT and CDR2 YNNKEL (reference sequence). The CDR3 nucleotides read TGTGCCAGCAGCCTCTCCGGGGCCCACACCGGGGAGCTGTTTTTT. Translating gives CASSLSGAHTGELFF.

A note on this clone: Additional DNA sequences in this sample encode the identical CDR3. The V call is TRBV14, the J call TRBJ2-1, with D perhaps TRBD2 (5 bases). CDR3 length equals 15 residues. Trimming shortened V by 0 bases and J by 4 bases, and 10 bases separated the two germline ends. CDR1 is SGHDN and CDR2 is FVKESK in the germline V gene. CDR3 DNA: TGTGCCAGCAGCCAAGATTCTAGCTCATACAATGAGCAGTTCTTC. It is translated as CASSQDSSSYNEQFF.

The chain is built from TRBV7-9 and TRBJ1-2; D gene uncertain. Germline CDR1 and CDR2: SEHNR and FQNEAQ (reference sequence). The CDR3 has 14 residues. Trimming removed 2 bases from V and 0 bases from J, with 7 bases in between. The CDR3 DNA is TGTGCCAGCAGCTTACCCAGAGCTAACTATGGCTACACCTTC. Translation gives CASSLPRANYGYTF.

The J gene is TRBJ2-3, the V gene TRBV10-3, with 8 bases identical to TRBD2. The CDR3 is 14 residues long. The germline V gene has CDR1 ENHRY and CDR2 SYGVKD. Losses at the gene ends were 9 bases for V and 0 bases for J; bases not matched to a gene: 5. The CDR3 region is CAIRGGTSTDTQYF. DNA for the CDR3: TGTGCCATTCGCGGGGGGACTAGCACAGATACGCAGTATTTT.

This CDR3 is CASSVVAGTQDTGELFF. DNA of the CDR3: TGTGCCAGCAGCGTAGTAGCGGGGACCCAAGATACCGGGGAGCTGTTTTTT. The chain carries TRBV9 and TRBJ2-2, with 8 bases fitting TRBD2. Germline CDR1 and CDR2: SGDLS and YYNGEE. This CDR3 comprises 17 residues. J was trimmed by 5 bases and V by 0 bases; bases with no gene match: 9. The entire variable domain, with the rest obtained from reference TRBV9 and TRBJ2-2, is as follows: DSGVTQTPKHLITATGQRVTLRCSPRSGDLSVYWYQQSLDQGLQFLIQYYNGEERAKGNILERFSAQQFPDLHSELNLSSLELGDSALYFCASSVVAGTQDTGELFFGEGSRLTVL.

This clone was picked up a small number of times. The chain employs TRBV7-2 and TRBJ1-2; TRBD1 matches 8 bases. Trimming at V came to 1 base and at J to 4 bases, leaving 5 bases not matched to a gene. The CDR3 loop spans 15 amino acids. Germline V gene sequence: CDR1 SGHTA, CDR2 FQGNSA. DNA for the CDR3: TGTGCCAGCAGCTTAGGGACAGGGTTATTCTATGGCTACACCTTC. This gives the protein CASSLGTGLFYGYTF.

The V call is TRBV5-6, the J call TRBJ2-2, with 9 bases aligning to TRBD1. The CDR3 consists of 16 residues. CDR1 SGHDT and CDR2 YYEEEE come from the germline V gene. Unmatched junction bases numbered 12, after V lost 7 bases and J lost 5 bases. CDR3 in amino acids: CASRAGTGSITGELFF. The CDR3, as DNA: TGTGCCAGCCGGGCGGGGACAGGGAGTATAACCGGGGAGCTGTTTTTT.

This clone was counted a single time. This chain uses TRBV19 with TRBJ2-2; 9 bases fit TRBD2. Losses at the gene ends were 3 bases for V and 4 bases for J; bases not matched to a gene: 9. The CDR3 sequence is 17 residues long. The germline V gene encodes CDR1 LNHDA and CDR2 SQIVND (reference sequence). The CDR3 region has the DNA TGTGCCAGTAGTATCCGAGCGGGCGGGAGGGCCACCGGGGAGCTGTTTTTT. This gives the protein CASSIRAGGRATGELFF.

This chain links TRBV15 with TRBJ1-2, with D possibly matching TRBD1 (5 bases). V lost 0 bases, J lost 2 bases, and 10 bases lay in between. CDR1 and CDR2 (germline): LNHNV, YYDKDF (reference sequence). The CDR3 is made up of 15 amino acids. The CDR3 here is CATSREEGLNYGYTF. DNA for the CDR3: TGTGCCACCAGCAGAGAGGAGGGACTGAACTATGGCTACACCTTC.

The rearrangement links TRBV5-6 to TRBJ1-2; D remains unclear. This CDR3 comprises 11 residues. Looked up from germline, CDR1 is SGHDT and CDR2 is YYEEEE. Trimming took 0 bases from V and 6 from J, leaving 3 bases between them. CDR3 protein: CASSLVNGYTF. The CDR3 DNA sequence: TGTGCCAGCAGCTTGGTGAATGGCTACACCTTC.